The 25 T cell receptor beta chains listed next were all sequenced from one sample in a study of early T cells in non-severe SARS-CoV-2 infection. TCRdb reprocessed the 5' RACE reads via MiXCR and lists one record per CDR3 protein. The sample records 60,000 to 70,000 distinct CDR3 sequences, approximately 6.1% being singletons. The sequenced sample was whole blood, obtained at baseline. These receptors originate from an adult who was a healthcare worker with PCR-confirmed SARS-CoV-2 infection or an uninfected control (not recorded which).

This clonotype was seen a few times. V gene TRBV20-1 combines with J gene TRBJ2-3; no firm D call. CDR3 length equals 14 residues. V was clipped by 0 bases and J by 3 bases, with 10 bases between them. Per germline, CDR1 DFQATT and CDR2 SNEGSKA (reference sequence). The CDR3 region has the DNA TGCAGTGCTAGAGAGTTGGTGTGGACAGATACGCAGTATTTT. Its translation: CSARELVWTDTQYF.

This clonotype was found many times. The chain is built from TRBV27 and TRBJ1-1; possibly TRBD1 for D (6 bases). Germline V gene sequence: CDR1 MNHEY, CDR2 SMNVEV (reference sequence). This CDR3 comprises 16 residues. With 0 bases removed from V and 1 base from J, the gap between germline ends came to 12 bases. The CDR3, as DNA: TGTGCCAGCAGTTTATCCGGGGGCAGGTCGAACACTGAAGCTTTCTTT. It encodes CASSLSGGRSNTEAFF.

This clonotype was seen at least ten times. The chain couples TRBV25-1 to TRBJ2-3; no firm D call. Trimming pared 10 bases from V and 1 base from J, leaving 15 bases between. Germline lookup yields CDR1 MGHDK and CDR2 SYGVNS. This CDR3 comprises 14 residues. Written as DNA, the CDR3 is TGTGCCATCCAGGCTAGGGAAGGCACAGATACGCAGTATTTT. Amino acids: CAIQAREGTDTQYF. The full variable domain, completed using reference TRBV25-1 and TRBJ2-3, is EADIYQTPRYLVIGTGKKITLECSQTMGHDKMYWYQQDPGMELHLIHYSYGVNSTEKGDLSSESTVSRIRTEHFPLTLESARPSHTSQYLCAIQAREGTDTQYFGPGTRLTVL.

This clonotype was seen repeatedly, ten times or more. This chain links TRBV27 with TRBJ2-1; D may match TRBD1 or TRBD2 (6 bases each). This CDR3 comprises 14 residues. V dropped 4 bases and J dropped 7 bases, with 14 bases sitting between them. Looked up from germline, CDR1 is MNHEY and CDR2 is SMNVEV (reference sequence). Here the CDR3 DNA reads TGTGCCAGCAGTTCCGAGGGGGGTTGGAATGAGCAGTTCTTC. Protein: CASSSEGGWNEQFF.

This clonotype was observed at least ten times. The chain is built from TRBV27 and TRBJ2-1; D may be TRBD2 (6 bases). From germline, CDR1 is MNHEY and CDR2 SMNVEV (reference sequence). The V end lost 6 bases, the J end lost 5 bases, and 11 bases lay between the germline ends. This CDR3 comprises 13 residues. The CDR3 nucleotides are TGTGCCAGCAGGGAAACGGGGGACAATGAGCAGTTCTTC. This sequence encodes CASRETGDNEQFF.

V is TRBV14 and J is TRBJ2-3, with 7 nucleotides matching TRBD2. Germline V lookup: CDR1 SGHDN, CDR2 FVKESK. V lost 0 bases and J lost 2; bases outside the gene matches: 8. This CDR3 has 17 amino acids. CDR3 sequence (DNA): TGTGCCAGCAGCCAAGACAGCGGGACCCAATTCACAGATACGCAGTATTTT. Its translation: CASSQDSGTQFTDTQYF.

This clonotype was counted between two and nine times. The J gene is TRBJ2-5, the V gene TRBV20-1; 9 bases align to TRBD2. The CDR3 consists of 14 residues. CDR1 and CDR2 from the germline V gene are DFQATT and SNEGSKA (reference sequence). V shed 6 bases and J 2 bases; nucleotides not matched to a gene: 7. CDR3 region: CSAPPTSGQETQYF. In DNA form, the CDR3 reads TGCAGTGCCCCCCCAACTAGCGGGCAAGAGACCCAGTACTTC.

This clonotype was seen a handful of times. The chain employs TRBV4-2 and TRBJ2-3; D possibly uses TRBD1 or TRBD2 (5 bases each). Germline CDR1 and CDR2: LGHNA and YNFKEQ. CDR3 length: 14 amino acids. V shed 1 base and J shed 0 bases, with 5 bases lying between them. Here the CDR3 DNA reads TGTGCCAGCAGCCAAGGGGGGAGCACAGATACGCAGTATTTT. Translated, it gives CASSQGGSTDTQYF.

This clonotype was counted many times. The V and J genes are TRBV28 and TRBJ2-5; TRBD1 aligns across 8 bases. The CDR3 contains 14 residues. The germline V gene encodes CDR1 MDHEN and CDR2 SYDVKM. V was pared by 2 bases and J by 2 bases, with 1 base of the junction left unmatched. CDR3 in amino acids: CASSLTGGQETQYF. The DNA for the CDR3 is TGTGCCAGCAGTTTAACAGGGGGTCAAGAGACCCAGTACTTC.

The gene calls are TRBV18 and TRBJ2-3; D is possibly TRBD2 (5 bases). Per germline, CDR1 KGHSH and CDR2 LQKENI. The V end was cut by 3 bases, the J end by 6 bases, with 10 bases between. The length of the CDR3 is 13 residues. CDR3 loop: CASSPMEDDTQYF. For the CDR3, the DNA is TGTGCCAGCTCACCGATGGAGGACGATACGCAGTATTTT.

This clonotype was counted between two and nine times. The gene calls are TRBV5-6 and TRBJ2-7; 10 nucleotides line up with TRBD2. Germline assignment: CDR1 SGHDT and CDR2 YYEEEE. The CDR3 is 17 residues long. V lost 3 bases, J lost 4 bases, and 13 bases stayed unmatched. The CDR3 coding sequence is TGTGCCAGCAGCTCGACGACTAGCGGGCCTCGGTCTTACGAGCAGTACTTC. Translated, it gives CASSSTTSGPRSYEQYF.

The J gene is TRBJ2-1, the V gene TRBV3-1; 11 bases agree with TRBD2. CDR1 and CDR2 from the germline V gene are LGHDT and YNNKEL (reference sequence). This CDR3 is built from 15 residues. After removal of 0 bases from V and 8 bases from J, the junction contained 3 bases not matched to a gene. The CDR3 sequence: CASSQELLAGDEQFF. The DNA for the CDR3 is TGTGCCAGCAGCCAAGAGTTACTAGCGGGAGATGAGCAGTTCTTC.

Many counts were recorded for this clonotype. V usage is TRBV28 and J usage is TRBJ1-5, with 8 bases matching TRBD1. The V gene's germline CDR1 is MDHEN and CDR2 SYDVKM. With 10 bases clipped from V and 4 bases from J, the junction kept 9 bases outside the gene matches. The CDR3 spans 14 residues. CDR3 DNA sequence: TGTGCCACCGCAACTCAGGGGGCGAATCAGCCCCAGCATTTT. Protein product: CATATQGANQPQHF. The variable domain in full, completed from reference TRBV28 and TRBJ1-5, reads DVKVTQSSRYLVKRTGEKVFLECVQDMDHENMFWYRQDPGLGLRLIYFSYDVKMKEKGDIPEGYSVSREKKERFSLILESASTNQTSMYLCATATQGANQPQHFGDGTRLSIL.

This clonotype was seen many times. The chain couples TRBV28 to TRBJ2-1; D is unresolved. This CDR3 has 12 residues. Trimming cost V 3 bases and J 9 bases, with 9 bases left between them. CDR1 MDHEN and CDR2 SYDVKM come from the germline V gene. The chain's CDR3 is CASSFPPPEQFF. The CDR3, as DNA: TGTGCCAGCAGTTTCCCCCCTCCTGAGCAGTTCTTC.

This clonotype was counted at least ten times. The rearrangement uses TRBV28 and TRBJ1-3; 7 positions match TRBD1. This CDR3 has 14 residues. Germline trimming cut 6 bases from V and 2 bases from J; bases unmatched to any gene: 4. The germline V gene has CDR1 MDHEN and CDR2 SYDVKM. This CDR3 is CASRMTGPGNTIYF. The DNA for the CDR3 is TGTGCCAGCAGAATGACAGGGCCTGGAAACACCATATATTTT.

This clonotype was observed at least ten times. V usage is TRBV7-3 and J usage is TRBJ1-5; D might be TRBD1 (5 bases). Trimming took 5 bases from V and 6 from J, leaving 11 bases between them. The CDR3 sequence is 13 residues long. Germline V CDR1 and CDR2: SGHTA, FQGTGA. The CDR3 is CASSPAGGQPQHF. CDR3 nucleotides: TGTGCCAGCAGCCCTGCTGGGGGTCAGCCCCAGCATTTT. The variable domain in full, with the rest retrieved from reference TRBV7-3 and TRBJ1-5, is GAGVSQTPSNKVTEKGKYVELRCDPISGHTALYWYRQSLGQGPEFLIYFQGTGAADDSGLPNDRFFAVRPEGSVSTLKIQRTERGDSAVYLCASSPAGGQPQHFGDGTRLSIL.

The chain joins TRBV2 to TRBJ2-5; 7 bases are a match to TRBD2. Trimming removed 5 bases from V and 5 bases from J; junction bases left unmatched: 11. The germline CDR1 and CDR2 sequences are SNHLY and FYNNEI. The CDR3 is made up of 15 amino acids. The CDR3 reads CASSKGRESVETQYF. DNA for the CDR3: TGTGCCAGCAGTAAGGGGCGGGAGAGCGTGGAGACCCAGTACTTC.

This clonotype was recorded at least ten times. Its ends do not fully match the called genes, so a read error is possible. The chain has TRBV12-3 or TRBV12-4 and TRBJ2-3; 8 bases are shared with TRBD1. This CDR3 spans 16 amino acids. The CDR3 region has the DNA TGTGCCAGCAGCCTCCAAACCGGGACAGGCACCGATACGCAGTATTTT. Translating it yields CASSLQTGTGTDTQYF.

V and J are TRBV7-6 and TRBJ1-2; D is ambiguous. V lost 10 bases, J lost 2 bases, and 14 bases lay in between. Germline V gene data show CDR1 as SGHVS and CDR2 as FNYEAQ. The CDR3 loop spans 13 amino acids. This chain's CDR3 is CANSHEGNYGYTF. The CDR3 DNA follows: TGTGCCAACAGTCACGAGGGCAACTATGGCTACACCTTC.

This chain connects TRBV18 to TRBJ1-2; tentatively, D is TRBD1 (5 bases). V dropped 0 bases and J dropped 4 bases, with 12 bases sitting between them. Germline loops: CDR1 KGHSH, CDR2 LQKENI. The CDR3 has 15 amino acids. This CDR3 reads CASSPPRGAGYGYTF. The DNA for the CDR3 is TGTGCCAGCTCACCACCGAGAGGGGCAGGCTATGGCTACACCTTC.

This clonotype was found many times. This chain links TRBV4-1 with TRBJ2-7; D not resolved. V was clipped by 0 bases and J by 3 bases, with 9 bases between them. CDR1 is MGHRA, CDR2 YSYEKL, per germline. This CDR3 is 14 amino acids long. CDR3 sequence (DNA): TGCGCCAGCAGCCAAGATCCGGGTCGCTACGAGCAGTACTTC. It specifies CASSQDPGRYEQYF.

V usage is TRBV5-1 and J usage is TRBJ1-2; the D is unclear. Germline CDR1 reads SGHRS; CDR2 reads YFSETQ. The CDR3 sequence is 12 residues long. The V gene lost 0 bases and the J gene lost 5 bases, with 5 bases spanning the gap. CDR3 loop: CASSLGAYGYTF. CDR3 coding DNA: TGCGCCAGCAGCTTGGGAGCGTATGGCTACACCTTC.

This clonotype was counted at least ten times. The chain employs TRBV4-3 and TRBJ1-1; D is ambiguous. The germline gives CDR1 LGHNA, CDR2 YSLEER. V was cut by 1 base and J by 3 bases, with 6 bases left in between. The CDR3 extends over 13 amino acids. The CDR3 DNA reads TGCGCCAGCAGCCAAGGGACCGACACTGAAGCTTTCTTT. Its translation is CASSQGTDTEAFF.

This clonotype was picked up many times. The genes are TRBV27 and TRBJ2-1; 13 bases agree with TRBD2. This CDR3 contains 19 residues. Germline V CDR1 and CDR2: MNHEY, SMNVEV (reference sequence). The trim removed 2 bases at V and 1 base at J, leaving 8 bases unmatched. The CDR3 DNA is TGTGCCAGCAGTTTACTGACGGGACTAGCGGGAATTTCCTACAATGAGCAGTTCTTC. This translates into CASSLLTGLAGISYNEQFF.

At least ten counts were recorded for this clonotype. The chain has TRBV5-1 and TRBJ2-3; D is perhaps TRBD2 (5 bases). Germline V gene data show CDR1 as SGHRS and CDR2 as YFSETQ. V was trimmed by 4 bases and J by 2 bases, leaving 17 bases between them. CDR3 length: 16 amino acids. Written as DNA, the CDR3 is TGCGCCAGCAGCCCCCGCGGACGGGATTACACAGATACGCAGTATTTT. It specifies CASSPRGRDYTDTQYF.